This is a list of T cell receptor beta chains from one sample in a study of cytotoxic CD8 clonotypes in ibrutinib-treated CLL. Assay used: immunoSEQ multiplex PCR; TCRdb lists only in-frame clones, some missing. The sample records tens of thousands of clones, about two thirds being singletons. The sample was PBMCs, taken after 24 months of ibrutinib treatment. The receptors come from a human donor with chronic lymphocytic leukemia. CDR3s include the opening cysteine and the closing phenylalanine or tryptophan. Fields, in order: J gene, clone size, V gene, D gene, CDR3 protein, CDR3 DNA. D genes are given only for firm matches. Rows give clone size only sometimes, using once, few, many, or a class for an expanded clone.

>TRBJ2-7|few|TRBV7-9|.
CASSLQQAYEQYF
TGTGCCAGCAGCTTACAGCAGGCCTACGAGCAGTACTTC
>TRBJ2-6|.|TRBV5-5|.
CASSLAWASGANVLTF
TGTGCCAGCAGCTTGGCCTGGGCCTCTGGGGCCAACGTCCTGACTTTC
>TRBJ1-3|few|TRBV10-1|.
CASSDQGPEGNTIYF
TGCGCCAGCAGTGATCAAGGTCCAGAAGGAAACACCATATATTTT
>TRBJ1-4|.|TRBV6-1|.
CASSKDKGRSNEKLFF
TGTGCCAGCAGTAAAGATAAGGGGAGGTCTAATGAAAAACTGTTTTTT
>TRBJ1-1|.|TRBV5-1|.
CASSSPGSTEAFF
TGCGCCAGCAGCTCTCCAGGGAGCACTGAAGCTTTCTTT
>TRBJ2-1|.|TRBV2|TRBD2
CASSALAGGVHEQFF
TGTGCCAGCAGCGCACTAGCGGGGGGCGTCCATGAGCAGTTCTTC
>TRBJ2-4|.|TRBV5-4|.
CASSSGLATKNIQYF
TGTGCCAGCAGCAGCGGGCTGGCGACCAAAAACATTCAGTACTTC
>TRBJ2-5|.|TRBV15|TRBD2
CATSRRKFSGGIQETQYF
TGTGCCACCAGCAGGAGGAAGTTTAGCGGGGGGATCCAAGAGACCCAGTACTTC
>TRBJ2-7|.|TRBV5-4|TRBD1
CASSKPRQGENEQYF
TGTGCCAGCAGCAAACCCCGACAGGGAGAAAACGAGCAGTACTTC
>TRBJ1-1|few|TRBV5-4|TRBD1
CASSFDRGNTEAFF
TGTGCCAGCAGCTTTGACAGGGGGAACACTGAAGCTTTCTTT
>TRBJ1-1|once|TRBV19|TRBD1
CASSINPMSGQGMAFF
TGTGCCAGTAGTATAAACCCCATGAGTGGACAGGGTATGGCTTTCTTT
>TRBJ2-1|.|TRBV2|TRBD1
CASRGATGGGHNEQFF
TGTGCCAGCAGAGGCGCGACAGGGGGCGGCCACAATGAGCAGTTCTTC
>TRBJ1-2|few|TRBV29-1|.
CSAARTPNYGYTF
TGCAGCGCCGCTAGGACACCTAACTATGGCTACACCTTC
>TRBJ1-5|.|TRBV19|.
CASSTGRDQPQHF
TGTGCCAGTTCCACAGGGAGGGACCAGCCCCAGCATTTT
>TRBJ1-2|few|TRBV15|.
CATSRVTDSYGYTF
TGTGCCACCAGCAGAGTGACCGACTCTTATGGCTACACCTTC
>TRBJ2-3|.|TRBV15|TRBD1
CATIRGQAPDTQYF
TGTGCCACCATCCGGGGACAGGCCCCAGATACGCAGTATTTT
>TRBJ1-2|few|TRBV29-1|.
CSVAGRDGLYGYTF
TGCAGCGTCGCCGGCCGGGACGGACTATATGGCTACACCTTC
>TRBJ1-2|.|TRBV5-1|.
CASSLSAVSGTF
TGTGCCAGCAGCTTGAGTGCTGTCTCGGGGACCTTC
>TRBJ1-6|.|TRBV2|.
CASKVQGGSPLHF
TGTGCCAGCAAGGTACAGGGTGGATCACCCCTCCACTTT
>TRBJ1-2|few|TRBV10-2|.
CASSGDSYGYTF
TGCGCCAGCTCCGGGGACTCGTATGGCTACACCTTC
>TRBJ2-2|.|TRBV7-6|.
CASSFGKVITGELFF
TGTGCCAGCAGCTTCGGGAAGGTTATTACCGGGGAGCTGTTTTTT
>TRBJ1-5|.|TRBV10-1|TRBD1
CARTGGRSNQPQHF
TGCGCCAGGACAGGGGGTAGGAGCAATCAGCCCCAGCATTTT
>TRBJ1-1|few|TRBV10-1|TRBD1
CASMQTGGRGEAFF
TGCGCCAGCATGCAGACAGGGGGACGCGGTGAAGCTTTCTTT
>TRBJ2-5|.|TRBV11-3|.
CASSAGQLQETQYF
TGTGCCAGCAGCGCGGGACAGCTACAAGAGACCCAGTACTTC
>TRBJ1-5|.|TRBV4-2|.
CASSTNRESNQPQHF
TGTGCCAGCAGCACAAACAGGGAGAGCAATCAGCCCCAGCATTTT
>TRBJ2-1|few|TRBV4-1|.
CASSPGGNEQFF
TGCGCCAGCAGCCCCGGGGGCAATGAGCAGTTCTTC
>TRBJ2-7|.|TRBV10-3|.
CAISESGSYEQYF
TGTGCCATCAGTGAGTCAGGTTCCTACGAGCAGTACTTC
>TRBJ1-1|.|TRBV19|TRBD1
CASSWGLAGTVNTEAFF
TGTGCCAGTAGTTGGGGATTAGCCGGGACAGTGAACACTGAAGCTTTCTTT
>TRBJ2-7|.|TRBV5-4|.
CASSLGATGEQYF
TGTGCCAGCAGCTTGGGTGCAACGGGGGAGCAGTACTTC
>TRBJ2-3|once|TRBV11-2|TRBD2
CASSLDPSGATDTQYF
TGTGCCAGCAGCTTAGATCCTAGCGGGGCCACAGATACGCAGTATTTT
>TRBJ2-7|.|TRBV2|.
CASTGIDIPYEQYF
TGTGCCAGCACCGGGATTGACATTCCCTACGAGCAGTACTTC
>TRBJ2-2|.|TRBV4-2|TRBD2
CASSQEPGLAGEPNTGELFF
TGTGCCAGCAGCCAAGAGCCGGGACTAGCGGGGGAACCGAACACCGGGGAGCTGTTTTTT
>TRBJ2-5|.|TRBV2|TRBD2
CASSETPLAGGTETQYF
TGTGCCAGCAGTGAAACTCCACTAGCGGGGGGCACAGAGACCCAGTACTTC
>TRBJ1-2|.|TRBV29-1|.
CSVETNLYGYTF
TGCAGCGTTGAAACCAATCTCTATGGCTACACCTTC
>TRBJ2-7|.|TRBV25-1|.
CASIGSLSYEQYF
TGTGCCAGCATCGGGTCTCTAAGCTACGAGCAGTACTTC
>TRBJ2-1|.|TRBV5-1|TRBD2
CASSRPSGGYNEQFF
TGCGCCAGCAGCCGGCCTAGCGGGGGCTACAATGAGCAGTTCTTC
>TRBJ1-1|.|TRBV18|TRBD1
CASSPQGVDTEAFF
TGTGCCAGCTCCCCTCAGGGGGTAGACACTGAAGCTTTCTTT
>TRBJ2-3|.|TRBV6-5|TRBD2
CAGRNSGGTDTQYF
TGTGCCGGAAGAAATAGCGGGGGAACAGATACGCAGTATTTT
>TRBJ2-3|.|TRBV19|TRBD2
CASKTSGGTSTDTQYF
TGTGCCAGTAAAACTAGCGGAGGGACTAGCACAGATACGCAGTATTTT
>TRBJ1-3|.|TRBV4-1|.
CASSQGGNTIYF
TGCGCCAGCAGCCAAGGAGGAAACACCATATATTTT
>TRBJ1-1|.|TRBV11-2|.
CASSLLVNTEAFF
TGTGCCAGCAGCTTATTGGTGAACACTGAAGCTTTCTTT
>TRBJ2-1|.|TRBV19|TRBD2
CASSKGVAGVYNEQFF
TGTGCCAGTAGTAAGGGTGTAGCGGGGGTCTACAATGAGCAGTTCTTC
>TRBJ2-2|.|TRBV9|.
CASSVAMANTGELFF
TGTGCCAGCAGCGTAGCTATGGCGAACACCGGGGAGCTGTTTTTT
>TRBJ1-1|few|TRBV27|.
CASSLLALNTEAFF
TGTGCCAGCAGTTTATTAGCGCTAAACACTGAAGCTTTCTTT
>TRBJ2-7|.|TRBV19|.
CASSSIGGNVGEQYF
TGTGCCAGTAGTAGCATCGGGGGAAATGTAGGCGAGCAGTACTTC
>TRBJ2-1|few|TRBV5-1|.
CASSLRRRGGNPGYEQFF
TGCGCCAGCAGCTTGAGAAGACGTGGGGGGAACCCTGGTTATGAGCAGTTCTTC
>TRBJ1-3|.|TRBV5-6|.
CASNIFTQGTAGNTIYF
TGTGCCAGCAACATCTTCACCCAGGGAACCGCTGGAAACACCATATATTTT
>TRBJ1-5|.|TRBV19|.
CASIRKGQGGSNQPQHF
TGTGCCAGTATCCGCAAAGGCCAGGGTGGTAGCAATCAGCCCCAGCATTTT
>TRBJ2-7|.|TRBV18|.
CASSPQGQASYEQYF
TGTGCCAGCTCACCACAGGGACAAGCTTCCTACGAGCAGTACTTC
>TRBJ1-2|.|TRBV30|TRBD1
CACQTGQGSGGYTF
TGTGCCTGTCAAACGGGACAGGGTTCAGGTGGCTACACCTTC